These 29 T cell receptor beta chains came from one sample sequenced in a study of glioma-infiltrating T cells. Amplification of TCR alpha and beta CDR3 regions from RNA used iRepertoire nested multiplex PCR. A single record per CDR3 protein comes from TCRdb applying MiXCR to the multiplex PCR reads. The sample yields about 140,000 distinct CDR3 sequences, about two fifths seen once. The sample comprised glioma tissue, nonneoplastic brain tissue, or PBMCs (not recorded which). The receptors originated from a human donor with low-grade glioma or glioblastoma, undergoing nonglioma brain surgery, or in good health (not recorded which).

The V call is TRBV6-6, the J call TRBJ1-5; tentative D call: TRBD1 (5 bases). V was pared by 2 bases and J by 2 bases, with 7 bases between. CDR3 size: 14 residues. Germline CDR1 MNHNY, CDR2 SVGAGI (reference sequence). CDR3 sequence (DNA): TGTGCCAGCAGTTACGCAGGGCGCAATCAGCCCCAGCATTTT. This codes for CASSYAGRNQPQHF.

This clonotype was detected once. V and J are TRBV29-1 and TRBJ1-6; tentatively, D is TRBD1 (5 bases). In germline, CDR1 is SQVTM, CDR2 ANQGSEA. With 4 bases removed from V and 8 bases from J, the gap between germline ends came to 12 bases. This CDR3 has 13 residues. CDR3 amino acids: CSVAKDTYSPLHF. The CDR3 coding sequence is TGCAGCGTTGCGAAGGACACGTATTCACCCCTCCACTTT. Supplemented by reference TRBV29-1 and TRBJ1-6, the full variable domain reads SAVISQKPSRDICQRGTSLTIQCQVDSQVTMMFWYRQQPGQSLTLIATANQGSEATYESGFVIDKFPISRPNLTFSTLTVSNMSPEDSSIYLCSVAKDTYSPLHFGNGTRLTVT.

In the case of this clonotype: The CDR3 carries no conserved terminal phenylalanine or tryptophan, so it likely arises from a read error. The rearrangement joins TRBV19 to TRBJ2-5, with D maybe TRBD1 (6 bases). The germline V gene has CDR1 LNHDA and CDR2 SQIVND (reference sequence). V lost 5 bases and J 5 bases, leaving 12 bases between the germline ends. CDR3 length: 13 residues. CDR3: CASSAQGMETQYS. DNA of the CDR3: TGTGCCAGTAGTGCACAGGGTATGGAGACCCAGTACTCC.

This rearrangement joins TRBV2 to TRBJ2-3; a weak D match, TRBD2 (5 bases). The CDR3 covers 15 residues. Trimming pared 4 bases from V and 0 bases from J, leaving 11 bases between. The V gene's germline CDR1 is SNHLY and CDR2 FYNNEI. The CDR3 coding sequence is TGTGCCAGCAGTGGGATAGCGCCAAGCACAGATACGCAGTATTTT. Translated, it gives CASSGIAPSTDTQYF.

At least ten counts were recorded for this clonotype. The chain employs TRBV6-1 and TRBJ2-1; a weak D match, TRBD1 (6 bases). Germline-derived CDR1 and CDR2 are MNHNS and SASEGT. The CDR3 consists of 11 residues. With 8 bases removed from V and 7 bases from J, the gap between germline ends came to 9 bases. DNA of the CDR3: TGTGCCAGCCTAAGGGGGAATGAGCAGTTCTTC. Translated, it gives CASLRGNEQFF.

This chain uses TRBV11-2 with TRBJ2-1; 14 bases agree with TRBD2. The V segment lost 5 bases and the J segment 10 bases; nucleotides outside the gene matches: 19. The CDR3 runs to 19 residues. Germline V gives CDR1 SGHAT, CDR2 FQNNGV. As DNA, the CDR3 is TGTGCCAGCAGCCCCTGGACTAGCGGGAGGAGGCGGCACCAGGAAGAGCAGTTCTTC. Its protein product is CASSPWTSGRRRHQEEQFF. The full variable domain, with the rest looked up from reference TRBV11-2 and TRBJ2-1, is EAGVAQSPRYKIIEKRQSVAFWCNPISGHATLYWYQQILGQGPKLLIQFQNNGVVDDSQLPKDRFSAERLKGVDSTLKIQPAKLEDSAVYLCASSPWTSGRRRHQEEQFFGPGTRLTVL.

The chain carries TRBV6-2 or TRBV6-3 and TRBJ2-7; D is undetermined. Germline CDR1 is MNHEY and CDR2 is SVGEGT. The CDR3 contains 13 residues. V lost 4 bases to trimming and J lost 6 bases, with 13 bases between them. CDR3 sequence (DNA): TGTGCCAGCAGTTCCCCGGACGGCTCCGAGCAGTACTTC. Translated: CASSSPDGSEQYF.

This clonotype turned up a few times. The chain couples TRBV24-1 to TRBJ2-7; D ambiguous. Deletions cut 3 bases from V and 4 bases from J, with 9 bases between. Germline-derived CDR1 and CDR2 are KGHDR and SFDVKD. The CDR3 length is 13 residues. CDR3: CATSDPNGYEQYF. CDR3 DNA: TGTGCCACCAGTGATCCCAACGGTTACGAGCAGTACTTC.

In nucleotides, the CDR3 is TGTGCCAGCAGCTTAGGCGGATACGAGCAAGAGACCCAGTACTTC. It encodes CASSLGGYEQETQYF. The chain employs TRBV11-1 and TRBJ2-5; no clear D gene. CDR1 and CDR2 (germline): SGHAT, FQDESV (reference sequence). V lost 1 base and J 2 bases, leaving 11 bases between the germline ends. The CDR3 extends over 15 amino acids.

At least ten counts were recorded for this clonotype. The J gene is TRBJ2-1, the V gene TRBV7-2; D not resolved. Germline lookup yields CDR1 SGHTA and CDR2 FQGNSA. CDR3 length: 15 residues. The ends were cut back, 5 bases at V and 0 bases at J, with 11 bases in the middle. The CDR3 protein is CASSPDTSSYNEQFF. The CDR3 nucleotides are TGTGCCAGCAGCCCTGACACGAGCTCCTACAATGAGCAGTTCTTC.

This clonotype was observed a few times. The chain recombines TRBV10-3 with TRBJ2-7; 11 bases agree with TRBD1. V gave up 7 bases and J gave up 3 bases; unmatched junction bases: 2. Germline assignment: CDR1 ENHRY and CDR2 SYGVKD. This CDR3 spans 13 amino acids. CDR3 in amino acids: CAIKGQGVYEQYF. CDR3 coding DNA: TGTGCCATCAAGGGACAGGGGGTCTACGAGCAGTACTTC.

The table lists this clonotype with many counts. This chain connects TRBV27 to TRBJ1-4; no firm D call. CDR1 is MNHEY, CDR2 SMNVEV, per germline (reference sequence). V was pared by 3 bases and J by 8 bases, with 22 bases between. The CDR3 is 17 amino acids. CDR3 protein: CASSLFGQSHKLEKLFF. Written as DNA, the CDR3 is TGTGCCAGCAGTTTGTTCGGGCAATCCCACAAGCTGGAAAAACTGTTTTTT.

V and J are TRBV20-1 and TRBJ2-7, with a tentative D call TRBD1 (6 bases). This CDR3 is built from 12 residues. Germline CDR1 and CDR2: DFQATT and SNEGSKA (reference sequence). With 6 bases removed from V and 4 bases from J, the gap between germline ends came to 13 bases. The CDR3, as DNA: TGCAGTGCGGAACGAGGGGGATACGAGCAGTACTTC. Its translation: CSAERGGYEQYF.

The J gene is TRBJ2-1, the V gene TRBV20-1; TRBD2 matches 10 bases. Germline V lookup: CDR1 DFQATT, CDR2 SNEGSKA (reference sequence). With V trimmed by 6 bases and J by 12 bases, 11 bases remained unmatched. This CDR3 comprises 13 residues. CDR3 in amino acids: CSATGTSAQGQFF. DNA for the CDR3: TGCAGTGCCACCGGGACTAGCGCTCAGGGGCAGTTCTTC.

The chain recombines TRBV28 with TRBJ2-3, with 7 bases aligning to TRBD2. There are 15 residues in the CDR3. V lost 6 bases, J lost 1 base, and 7 bases stayed unmatched. Per the germline V gene, CDR1 is MDHEN and CDR2 is SYDVKM. The DNA for the CDR3 is TGTGCCAGCAGCCCTTTGGGGGGGGGCACAGATACGCAGTATTTT. This encodes CASSPLGGGTDTQYF.

This clonotype occurred once. This rearrangement joins TRBV18 to TRBJ1-1, with 8 bases aligning to TRBD1. This CDR3 contains 16 residues. The ends lost 4 bases at V and 1 base at J; junction bases unmatched: 8. Germline V CDR1 and CDR2: KGHSH, LQKENI. In DNA form, the CDR3 reads TGTGCCAGCTCACTTAACAGGGGGTCCCCGAACACTGAAGCTTTCTTT. Translating it yields CASSLNRGSPNTEAFF.

Many counts were recorded for this clonotype. V usage is TRBV27 and J usage is TRBJ2-7, with D perhaps assigned TRBD1 or TRBD2 (5 bases each). The CDR3 runs 13 residues. Germline V gene data show CDR1 as MNHEY and CDR2 as SMNVEV (reference sequence). V gave up 0 bases and J gave up 4 bases, with 7 bases separating them. CDR3 sequence reads: CASSLSRGYEQYF. Written as DNA, the CDR3 is TGTGCCAGCAGTTTATCGAGGGGATACGAGCAGTACTTC.

This clonotype was detected only a few times. This chain joins TRBV20-1 and TRBJ2-1; 10 bases map to TRBD2. CDR1 is DFQATT, CDR2 SNEGSKA, per germline (reference sequence). The CDR3 sequence is 20 residues long. Trimming removed 5 bases from V and 4 bases from J; junction bases left unmatched: 23. This chain's CDR3 is CSAEGEYRTSGRISYNEQFF. The CDR3 bases are TGCAGTGCTGAGGGCGAGTACCGGACTAGCGGAAGAATAAGTTACAATGAGCAGTTCTTC.

The J gene is TRBJ2-7, the V gene TRBV11-2, with TRBD1 matching 7 bases. V lost 4 bases, J lost 4 bases, and 1 base stayed unmatched. Looked up from germline, CDR1 is SGHAT and CDR2 is FQNNGV. This CDR3 contains 12 residues. CDR3 coding DNA: TGTGCCAGCAGCTCGACAGGGTACGAGCAGTACTTC. Amino acid sequence: CASSSTGYEQYF. Full variable domain (remainder filled in from reference TRBV11-2 and TRBJ2-7): EAGVAQSPRYKIIEKRQSVAFWCNPISGHATLYWYQQILGQGPKLLIQFQNNGVVDDSQLPKDRFSAERLKGVDSTLKIQPAKLEDSAVYLCASSSTGYEQYFGPGTRLTVT.

The rearrangement links TRBV4-3 to TRBJ2-1; D remains ambiguous. Trimming removed 1 base at V and 7 bases at J, with 11 bases between. CDR3 size: 14 residues. Germline V lookup: CDR1 LGHNA, CDR2 YSLEER. The DNA for the CDR3 is TGCGCCAGCAGCCAAGGGCCAGTCTTGAATGAGCAGTTCTTC. It specifies CASSQGPVLNEQFF.

This clonotype appeared a few times. The gene calls are TRBV27 and TRBJ2-3; tentative D call: TRBD2 (5 bases). V lost 4 bases, J lost 0 bases, and 14 bases lay in between. This CDR3 has 16 residues. Germline V lookup: CDR1 MNHEY, CDR2 SMNVEV (reference sequence). The CDR3 sequence is CASSSDYLYSTDTQYF. CDR3 DNA sequence: TGTGCCAGCAGTTCCGACTACCTCTATAGCACAGATACGCAGTATTTT.

A few counts support this clonotype. This sequence joins TRBV15 and TRBJ1-5; tentative D call: TRBD1 (5 bases). The CDR3 spans 13 residues. Germline CDR1 is LNHNV and CDR2 is YYDKDF (reference sequence). V lost 7 bases, J lost 4 bases, and 11 bases lay in between. The CDR3 reads CATMGEFNQPQHF. In DNA form, the CDR3 reads TGTGCCACCATGGGGGAGTTTAATCAGCCCCAGCATTTT.

This chain links TRBV19 with TRBJ2-7; 9 bases are shared with TRBD1. The V and J ends lost 4 bases and 6 bases, in that order; junction bases with no gene match: 4. This CDR3 has 13 residues. Germline V gene sequence: CDR1 LNHDA, CDR2 SQIVND (reference sequence). The CDR3 region is CASSRGQGREQYF. CDR3 sequence (DNA): TGTGCCAGTAGTAGGGGACAGGGCCGCGAGCAGTACTTC. Variable domain in full (rest from reference TRBV19 and TRBJ2-7): DGGITQSPKYLFRKEGQNVTLSCEQNLNHDAMYWYRQDPGQGLRLIYYSQIVNDFQKGDIAEGYSVSREKKESFPLTVTSAQKNPTAFYLCASSRGQGREQYFGPGTRLTVT.

Note on this clonotype: A read error is likely, as this CDR3 ends without the conserved phenylalanine or tryptophan. The chain links TRBV20-1 to TRBJ2-7; 8 nucleotides match TRBD2. Germline values: CDR1 DFQATT, CDR2 SNEGSKA (reference sequence). V lost 4 bases to trimming and J lost 4 bases; unmatched junction nucleotides: 3. The CDR3 contains 12 residues. CDR3 DNA sequence: TGCAGTGCTATACTAGCGGAATACGAGCAGTACCTC. Its translation is CSAILAEYEQYL.

Many counts were recorded for this clonotype. The V call is TRBV20-1, the J call TRBJ1-6; the D gene is possibly TRBD1 (5 bases). Trimming removed 5 bases from V and 8 bases from J, with 10 bases in between. The CDR3 covers 12 residues. Germline CDR1 reads DFQATT; CDR2 reads SNEGSKA (reference sequence). The CDR3 DNA reads as TGCAGTGCTCTCCTGACAGATTCACCCCTCCACTTT. Amino acid sequence: CSALLTDSPLHF.

This clonotype appeared a single time. This chain uses TRBV19 with TRBJ1-3, with D unclear. V lost 3 bases to trimming and J lost 2 bases, with 8 bases between them. CDR3 length: 14 amino acids. Germline lookup yields CDR1 LNHDA and CDR2 SQIVND (reference sequence). CDR3 loop: CASSILEPGNTIYF. The DNA for the CDR3 is TGTGCCAGTAGTATTTTGGAGCCTGGAAACACCATATATTTT.

This clonotype was seen more than once but under ten times. This chain connects TRBV6-2 or TRBV6-3 to TRBJ1-1, with D unclear. CDR3 size: 11 residues. The V and J ends lost 3 bases and 10 bases respectively, with 9 bases between them. Germline V gene data show CDR1 as MNHEY and CDR2 as SVGEGT. The DNA for the CDR3 is TGTGCCAGCAGTTATATTGGAACAGCTTTCTTT. Its translation is CASSYIGTAFF.

The V and J genes are TRBV12-3 or TRBV12-4 and TRBJ2-3; D possibly corresponds to TRBD2 (5 bases). Trimming cost V 6 bases and J 8 bases, with 12 bases left between them. CDR3 length equals 12 residues. The CDR3 spells CASSNLAGTQYF. The CDR3 bases are TGTGCCAGCAGCAACTTGGCGGGTACGCAGTATTTT.

For this clonotype: One end of the junction varies from germline; a read error may be responsible. CDR3 in DNA: TGTGCCAGAAGTTTACTAGCGGGACAGTTCTTC. Translating it yields CARSLLAGQFF. This rearrangement joins TRBV12-3 or TRBV12-4 to TRBJ2-1, with 10 bases identical to TRBD2. There are 11 residues in the CDR3.